This T cell receptor (beta chain) was sequenced for a study of PD-1 blockade in classical Hodgkin lymphoma. Time point meaning: cycle 4 day 1 (C4D1), after 5 to 7 weeks of nivolumab. Following autologous stem cell transplantation, relapse occurred in every patient, and exposure to brentuximab vedotin varied. Method: immunoSEQ multiplex PCR; TCRdb's copy keeps in-frame clones and lacks some. The sample yields about 33,000 clones, 65% to 80% seen once. The germline V gene has CDR1 MGHRA and CDR2 YSYEKL. The CDR3 has 12 residues. The V end lost 4 bases, the J end lost 6 bases, and 8 bases lay between the germline ends.

The sequenced sample was peripheral blood mononuclear cells (PBMCs), obtained before the fourth cycle of nivolumab. This receptor was taken from a human donor with classical Hodgkin lymphoma. The V and J genes are TRBV4-1 and TRBJ2-3, with a tentative D call TRBD2 (5 bases). The CDR3 nucleotides read TGCGCCAGCAGCCCGGGATGGGATACGCAGTATTTT. Residues: CASSPGWDTQYF.